A selection of T cell receptor beta chains follows, all from one sample in a study of shared clonotypes between healthy human individuals. The assay was immunoSEQ multiplex PCR, and TCRdb's table has in-frame clones only and misses some. The sample lists approximately 600,000 clones, 85% to 95% occurring once. The sample taken for sequencing was naive CD8+ T cells sorted from blood. Receptor source: a woman in her twenties or thirties in good health. CDR3s include the opening cysteine and the closing phenylalanine or tryptophan. The order of the fields is J gene, D gene, clone size, V gene, CDR3 DNA, CDR3 protein. A D gene is named only where the DNA matches it firmly. Expanded clones are given a class, and other clones once, few, many or no size at all.

TRBJ2-7,TRBD2,NA,TRBV4-1,TGCGCCAGCAGCCCTAGCGGGCGGGTCGACGAGCAGTACTTC,CASSPSGRVDEQYF
TRBJ2-1,NA,NA,TRBV7-6,TGTGCCAGCAGCCGAGGACTCCCGATCAGCTCCTACAATGAGCAGTTCTTC,CASSRGLPISSYNEQFF
TRBJ2-7,TRBD2,NA,TRBV4-1,TGCGCCAGCAGCCAAGCTAGCGGGAGTATCCACGAGCAGTACTTC,CASSQASGSIHEQYF
TRBJ2-7,NA,once,TRBV5-4,TGTGCCAGCAGGATTGGGGGGCTCTCCTACGAGCAGTACTTC,CASRIGGLSYEQYF
TRBJ1-3,TRBD1,NA,TRBV2,TGTGCCAGCAACGACAGGGCTGGAAACACCATATATTTT,CASNDRAGNTIYF
TRBJ2-2,NA,NA,TRBV15,TGTGCCACCAGCATCGAAGGGAACCCCGGGGAGCTGTTTTTT,CATSIEGNPGELFF
TRBJ2-7,TRBD2,few,TRBV30,TGTGCCTGGAGTGTACGGCTAGCGGGAATCCACGAGCAGTACTTC,CAWSVRLAGIHEQYF
TRBJ1-5,NA,NA,TRBV4-1,TGCGCCAGCAGCCAAGGACAGCTCAATCAGCCCCAGCATTTT,CASSQGQLNQPQHF
TRBJ2-5,NA,NA,TRBV6-1,TGTGCCAGCAGTGTCGAGACTACCTTAGAAAACCAAGAGACCCAGTACTTC,CASSVETTLENQETQYF
TRBJ2-7,TRBD1,NA,TRBV7-7,TGTGCCAGCAGCCTCCGGGACAGGGGTCACGAGCAGTACTTC,CASSLRDRGHEQYF
TRBJ2-2,NA,few,TRBV5-1,TGCGCCAGCAGCTTGGGTCCCGGGGAGCTGTTTTTT,CASSLGPGELFF
TRBJ2-7,TRBD2,NA,TRBV29-1,TGCAGCGTTGAAGTTCCTAGCGGGATAAACTCCTACGAGCAGTACTTC,CSVEVPSGINSYEQYF
TRBJ2-7,NA,NA,TRBV27,TGTGCCAGCGCAGCCCGTGGGGGGACCCACTACGAGCAGTACTTC,CASAARGGTHYEQYF
TRBJ2-4,NA,NA,TRBV7-9,TGTGCCAGCAGCCTTAGTATTGGGCCAAACATTCAGTACTTC,CASSLSIGPNIQYF
TRBJ1-5,NA,once,TRBV6-5,TGTGCCAGCAGTCCCGGGACACTTAGCAATCAGCCCCAGCATTTT,CASSPGTLSNQPQHF
TRBJ1-2,TRBD1,NA,TRBV29-1,TGCAGCGTCCGAACAGGGGACCGCTATGGCTACACCTTC,CSVRTGDRYGYTF
TRBJ1-1,NA,few,TRBV27,TGTGCCAGCCAAACAACCAGGACGGGGAACACTGAAGCTTTCTTT,CASQTTRTGNTEAFF
TRBJ2-1,NA,NA,TRBV16,TGTGCCAGCAGCCAATCGGGCGGGTACAATGAGCAGTTCTTC,CASSQSGGYNEQFF
TRBJ1-1,NA,NA,TRBV4-1,TGCGCCAGCAGCCCTACAGGCTGGGGGAACACTGAAGCTTTCTTT,CASSPTGWGNTEAFF
TRBJ2-6,NA,NA,TRBV28,TGTGCCAGCAGTCCCCCAACCTCTGGGGCCAACGTCCTGACTTTC,CASSPPTSGANVLTF
TRBJ2-1,TRBD1,NA,TRBV7-6,TGTGCCAGCAGCTTAGCGCTGAAGGACAGGCAAATTAACTACAATGAGCAGTTCTTC,CASSLALKDRQINYNEQFF
TRBJ2-1,NA,NA,TRBV5-6,TGTGCCAGCAGCTTGGGGACTGAGCAGTTCTTC,CASSLGTEQFF
TRBJ1-2,NA,NA,TRBV7-8,TGTGCCAGCAGCTTAGAAATAGTAGGCCACGATGGCTACACCTTC,CASSLEIVGHDGYTF
TRBJ2-1,TRBD2,NA,TRBV5-1,TGCGCCAGCAGCCCTGGGGACTACGGAGCCTTAGCGTGGTACAATGAGCAGTTCTTC,CASSPGDYGALAWYNEQFF
TRBJ2-7,NA,NA,TRBV4-1,TGCGCCCGCCTAGAACAGCTTCAACCTTACGAGCAGTACTTC,CARLEQLQPYEQYF
TRBJ1-6,NA,once,TRBV6-5,TGTGCCAGCAGTTTACATATGGGGGTGAAGAATTCACCCCTCCACTTT,CASSLHMGVKNSPLHF
TRBJ2-3,NA,once,TRBV7-6,TGTGCCAGCAGCTTGGGGGGGCGGGATAGCACAGATACGCAGTATTTT,CASSLGGRDSTDTQYF
TRBJ2-7,TRBD2,NA,TRBV28,TGTGCCACCTCATCTAGCGGGAGCTCCTACGAGCAGTACTTC,CATSSSGSSYEQYF
TRBJ2-5,TRBD1,NA,TRBV28,TGTGCCAGCAACCGGGACAGGGGGGACGAGACCCAGTACTTC,CASNRDRGDETQYF
TRBJ2-7,NA,NA,TRBV27,TGTGCCAGCAGTTTGGGCAGGAGGTACGAGCAGTACTTC,CASSLGRRYEQYF
TRBJ2-5,TRBD2,NA,TRBV4-1,TGCGCCAGCAGCCAATCGGGACTAGCGGAGCTCCAAGAGACCCAGTACTTC,CASSQSGLAELQETQYF
TRBJ2-7,TRBD1,NA,TRBV27,TGTGCCAGCAGTGTTGACAGGGGATTTGGCGAGCAGTACTTC,CASSVDRGFGEQYF
TRBJ2-7,NA,NA,TRBV7-6,TGTGCCAGCAGCTTAGGACCCCGGGACCCCGCAAACGAGCAGTACTTC,CASSLGPRDPANEQYF
TRBJ2-1,NA,NA,TRBV19,TGTGCCAGTAGTATAGATCTAGGTAGCAGATCCTACAATGAGCAGTTCTTC,CASSIDLGSRSYNEQFF
TRBJ1-4,NA,NA,TRBV29-1,TGCAGCGTCGTAGATGCAACTAATGAAAAACTGTTTTTT,CSVVDATNEKLFF